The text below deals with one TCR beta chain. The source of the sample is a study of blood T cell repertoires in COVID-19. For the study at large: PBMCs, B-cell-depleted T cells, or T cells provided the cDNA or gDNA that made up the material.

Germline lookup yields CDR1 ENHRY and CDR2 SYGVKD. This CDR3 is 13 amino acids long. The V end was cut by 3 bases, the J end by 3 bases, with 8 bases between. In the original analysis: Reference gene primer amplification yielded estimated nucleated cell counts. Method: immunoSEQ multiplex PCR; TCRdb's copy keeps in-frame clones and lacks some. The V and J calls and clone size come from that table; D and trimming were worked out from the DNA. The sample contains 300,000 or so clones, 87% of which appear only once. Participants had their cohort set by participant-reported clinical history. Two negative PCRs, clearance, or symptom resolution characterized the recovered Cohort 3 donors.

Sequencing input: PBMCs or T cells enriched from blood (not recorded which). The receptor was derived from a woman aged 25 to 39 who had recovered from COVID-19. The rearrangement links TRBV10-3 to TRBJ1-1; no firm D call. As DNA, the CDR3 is TGTGCCATCAGTGAATTATCGGACACTGAAGCTTTCTTT. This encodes CAISELSDTEAFF.